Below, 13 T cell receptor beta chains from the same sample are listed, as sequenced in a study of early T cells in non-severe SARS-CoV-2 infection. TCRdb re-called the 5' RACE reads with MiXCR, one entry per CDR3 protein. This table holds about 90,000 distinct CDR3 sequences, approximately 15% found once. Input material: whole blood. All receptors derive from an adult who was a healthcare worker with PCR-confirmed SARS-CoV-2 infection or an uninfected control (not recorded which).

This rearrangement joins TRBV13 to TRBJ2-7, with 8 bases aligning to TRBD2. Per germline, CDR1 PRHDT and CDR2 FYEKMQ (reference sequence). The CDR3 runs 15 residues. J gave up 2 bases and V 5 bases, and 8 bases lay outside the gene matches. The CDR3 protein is CASSTRVAGPYEQYF. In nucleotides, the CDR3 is TGTGCCAGCAGCACCCGGGTAGCGGGACCCTACGAGCAGTACTTC.

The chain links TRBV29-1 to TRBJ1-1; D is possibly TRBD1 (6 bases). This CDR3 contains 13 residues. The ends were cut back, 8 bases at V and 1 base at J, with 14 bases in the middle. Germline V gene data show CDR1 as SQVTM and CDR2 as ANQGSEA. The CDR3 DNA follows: TGCAGCATCCGGGACAACAAGAACACTGAAGCTTTCTTT. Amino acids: CSIRDNKNTEAFF.

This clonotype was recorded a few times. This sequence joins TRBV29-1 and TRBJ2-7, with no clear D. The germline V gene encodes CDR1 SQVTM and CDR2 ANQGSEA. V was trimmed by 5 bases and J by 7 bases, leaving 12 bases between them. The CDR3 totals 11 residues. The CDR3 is CSVLEFGEQYF. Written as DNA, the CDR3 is TGCAGCGTTCTCGAATTCGGGGAGCAGTACTTC.

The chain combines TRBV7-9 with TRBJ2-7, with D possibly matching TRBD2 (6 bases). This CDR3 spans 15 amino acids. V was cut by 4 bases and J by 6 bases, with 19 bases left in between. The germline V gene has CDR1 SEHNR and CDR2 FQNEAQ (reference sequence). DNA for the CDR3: TGTGCCAGCAGCTCAACTAGCCGGTCCTCGAGCGAGCAGTACTTC. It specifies CASSSTSRSSSEQYF.

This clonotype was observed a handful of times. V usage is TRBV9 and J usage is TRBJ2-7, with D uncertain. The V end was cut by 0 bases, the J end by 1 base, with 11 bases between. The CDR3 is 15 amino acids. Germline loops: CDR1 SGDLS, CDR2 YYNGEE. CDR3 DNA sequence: TGTGCCAGCAGCGTAGATTACAGTCCGTCCTACGAGCAGTACTTC. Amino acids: CASSVDYSPSYEQYF.

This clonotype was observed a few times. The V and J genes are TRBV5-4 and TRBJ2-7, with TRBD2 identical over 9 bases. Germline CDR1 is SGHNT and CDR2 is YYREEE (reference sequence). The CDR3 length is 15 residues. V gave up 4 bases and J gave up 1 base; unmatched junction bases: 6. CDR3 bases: TGTGCCAGCAGCGATACTAGCGGGTTTTCCTACGAGCAGTACTTC. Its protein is CASSDTSGFSYEQYF.

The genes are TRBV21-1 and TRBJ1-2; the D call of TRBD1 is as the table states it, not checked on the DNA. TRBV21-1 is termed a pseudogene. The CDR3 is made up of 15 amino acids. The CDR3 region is CASKFPDRKTYGYTF. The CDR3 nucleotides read TGTGCCAGCAAGTTCCCCGACAGGAAAACCTATGGCTACACCTTC.

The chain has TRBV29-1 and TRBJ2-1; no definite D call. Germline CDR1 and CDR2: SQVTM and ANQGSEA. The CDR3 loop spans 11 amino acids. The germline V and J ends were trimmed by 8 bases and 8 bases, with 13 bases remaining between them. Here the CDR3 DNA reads TGCAGCTCTTTCGGTGGGGATGAGCAGTTCTTC. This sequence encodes CSSFGGDEQFF.

The CDR3 loop is CASSLAPMVKGPQETQYF. CDR3 nucleotide sequence: TGTGCCAGCAGCTTAGCCCCAATGGTAAAGGGGCCCCAAGAGACCCAGTACTTC. The gene calls are TRBV11-2 and TRBJ2-5; possibly TRBD1 for D (5 bases). Germline V CDR1 and CDR2: SGHAT, FQNNGV. The CDR3 contains 18 residues. Trimming stripped 1 base from V and 1 base from J, with 19 bases between.

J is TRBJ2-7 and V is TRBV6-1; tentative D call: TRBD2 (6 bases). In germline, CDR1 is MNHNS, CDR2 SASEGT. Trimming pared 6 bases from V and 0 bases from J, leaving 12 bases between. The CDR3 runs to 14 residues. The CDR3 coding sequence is TGTGCCAGCAGAACCGCCGGGAGCTCCTACGAGCAGTACTTC. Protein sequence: CASRTAGSSYEQYF.

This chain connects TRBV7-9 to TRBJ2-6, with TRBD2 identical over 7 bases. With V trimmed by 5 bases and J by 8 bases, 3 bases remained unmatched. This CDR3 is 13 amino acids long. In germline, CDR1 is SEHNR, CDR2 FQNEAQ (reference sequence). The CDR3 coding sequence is TGTGCCAGCAGCACCGGGGGGACCAACGTCCTGACTTTC. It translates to CASSTGGTNVLTF.

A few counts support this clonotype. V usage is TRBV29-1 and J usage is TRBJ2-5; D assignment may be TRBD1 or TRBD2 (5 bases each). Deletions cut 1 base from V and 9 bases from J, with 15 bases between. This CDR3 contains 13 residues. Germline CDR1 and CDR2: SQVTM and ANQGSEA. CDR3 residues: CSVEVRAGTAQYF. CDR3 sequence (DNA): TGCAGCGTTGAAGTCAGGGCAGGGACGGCCCAGTACTTC.

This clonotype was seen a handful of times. This chain's CDR3 is CASRRTGTGYEQFF. The DNA of the CDR3 is TGTGCCAGCAGACGGACCGGGACAGGGTATGAGCAGTTCTTC. This rearrangement joins TRBV6-6 to TRBJ2-1; 9 bases agree with TRBD1. Germline V gene data show CDR1 as MNHNY and CDR2 as SVGAGI (reference sequence). Trimming removed 6 bases from V and 8 bases from J; junction bases left unmatched: 8. The CDR3 runs to 14 residues.